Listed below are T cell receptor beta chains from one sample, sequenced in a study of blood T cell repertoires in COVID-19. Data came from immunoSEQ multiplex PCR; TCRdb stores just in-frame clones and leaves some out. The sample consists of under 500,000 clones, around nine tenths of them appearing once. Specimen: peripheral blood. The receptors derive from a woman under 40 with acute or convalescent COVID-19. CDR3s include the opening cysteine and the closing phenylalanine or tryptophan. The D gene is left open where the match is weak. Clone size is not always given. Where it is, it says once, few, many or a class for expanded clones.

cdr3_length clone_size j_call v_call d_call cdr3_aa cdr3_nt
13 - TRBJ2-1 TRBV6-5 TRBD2 CASSTLPSGALFF TGTGCCAGCAGTACTTTACCTAGCGGGGCGTTGTTCTTC
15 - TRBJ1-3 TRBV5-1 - CASSSMGVAGNTIYF TGCGCCAGCAGCAGTATGGGAGTCGCTGGAAACACCATATATTTT
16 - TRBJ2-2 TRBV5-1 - CASSLVGTRNTGELFF TGCGCCAGCAGCTTGGTTGGGACAAGGAACACCGGGGAGCTGTTTTTT
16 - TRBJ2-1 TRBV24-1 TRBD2 CATSDSGTTYYNEQFF TGTGCCACCAGTGACTCCGGGACTACCTACTACAATGAGCAGTTCTTC
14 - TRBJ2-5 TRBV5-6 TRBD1 CASSSVGTEETQYF TGTGCCAGCAGCAGCGTGGGGACAGAAGAGACCCAGTACTTC
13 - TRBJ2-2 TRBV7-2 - CASSHRTTGELFF TGTGCCAGCAGCCACCGGACTACCGGGGAGCTGTTTTTT
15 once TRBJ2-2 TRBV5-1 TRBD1 CASSAGQGAAGELFF TGCGCCAGCAGCGCCGGACAGGGGGCCGCCGGGGAGCTGTTTTTT
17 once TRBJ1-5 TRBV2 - CASSEKVTGRSNQPQHF TGTGCCAGCAGTGAAAAAGTAACAGGTAGAAGCAATCAGCCCCAGCATTTT
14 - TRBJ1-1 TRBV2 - CASREVQGGPEAFF TGTGCCAGCAGGGAGGTCCAGGGAGGACCTGAAGCTTTCTTT
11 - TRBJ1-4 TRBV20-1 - CSAREGEKLFF TGCAGTGCTAGGGAGGGTGAAAAACTGTTTTTT
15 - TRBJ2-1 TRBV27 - CASSPGTGVGFWQFF TGTGCCAGCAGCCCAGGAACGGGGGTGGGGTTTTGGCAGTTCTTC
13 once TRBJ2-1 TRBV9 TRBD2 CASSLSGGSEQFF TGTGCCAGCAGCCTAAGCGGGGGGTCTGAGCAGTTCTTC
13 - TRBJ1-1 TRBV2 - CASRAGMNTEAFF TGTGCCAGCAGGGCAGGGATGAACACTGAAGCTTTCTTT
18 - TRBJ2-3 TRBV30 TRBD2 CAWSPWAGLAGKSDTQYF TGTGCCTGGAGTCCGTGGGCCGGGCTAGCGGGGAAGTCGGATACGCAGTATTTT
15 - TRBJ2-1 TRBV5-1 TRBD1 CASSLGQGARDEQFF TGCGCCAGCAGCTTGGGACAGGGGGCGCGTGATGAGCAGTTCTTC
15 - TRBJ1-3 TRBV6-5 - CASSPLRVSGNTIYF TGTGCCAGCAGCCCCCTCCGGGTGTCAGGAAACACCATATATTTT
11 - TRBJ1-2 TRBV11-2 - CASSAPIGYTF TGTGCCAGCAGCGCTCCTATTGGCTACACCTTC
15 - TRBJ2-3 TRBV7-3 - CASSSERTSTDTQYF TGTGCCAGCAGCTCCGAGAGAACTAGCACAGATACGCAGTATTTT
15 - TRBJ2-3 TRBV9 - CASSGSGTRGDTQYF TGTGCCAGCAGCGGGTCCGGGACAAGGGGAGATACGCAGTATTTT
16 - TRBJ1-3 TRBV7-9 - CASIQGGGVSGNTIYF TGTGCCAGCATCCAAGGGGGGGGAGTCTCTGGAAACACCATATATTTT
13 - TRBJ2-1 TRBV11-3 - CASSFTGSNEQFF TGTGCCAGCAGCTTTACAGGGAGCAATGAGCAGTTCTTC
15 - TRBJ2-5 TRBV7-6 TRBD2 CASIPSGGAGETQYF TGTGCCAGCATCCCAAGCGGGGGGGCCGGAGAGACCCAGTACTTC
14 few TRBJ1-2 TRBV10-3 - CAISESGGTYGYTF TGTGCCATCAGTGAATCGGGGGGTACCTATGGCTACACCTTC
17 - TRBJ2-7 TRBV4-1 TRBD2 CASSQQPSGGAIYEQYF TGCGCCAGCAGCCAACAACCTAGCGGGGGGGCCATTTACGAGCAGTACTTC
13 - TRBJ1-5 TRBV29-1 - CSVTARAGQPQHF TGCAGCGTTACGGCGCGGGCAGGTCAGCCCCAGCATTTT
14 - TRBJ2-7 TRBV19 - CASRAGSSLYEQYF TGTGCCAGTAGGGCCGGGTCTTCTCTCTACGAGCAGTACTTC
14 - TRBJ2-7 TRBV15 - CATSSTRLSYEQYF TGTGCCACCAGCAGCACTCGACTTTCCTACGAGCAGTACTTC
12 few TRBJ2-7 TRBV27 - CAAPGATYEQYF TGTGCCGCGCCAGGGGCCACCTACGAGCAGTACTTC
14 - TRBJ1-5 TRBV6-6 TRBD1 CASRGQYDNQPQHF TGTGCCAGCAGGGGACAGTACGACAATCAGCCCCAGCATTTT
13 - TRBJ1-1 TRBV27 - CASSQRGSTEAFF TGTGCCAGCAGCCAAAGGGGGAGCACTGAAGCTTTCTTT
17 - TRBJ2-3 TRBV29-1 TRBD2 CSVNGLAGVDLTDTQYF TGCAGCGTGAACGGACTAGCGGGGGTCGACCTCACAGATACGCAGTATTTT
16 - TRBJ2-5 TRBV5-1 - CASSPGGRESDETQYF TGCGCCAGCAGCCCGGGGGGCAGGGAATCGGATGAGACCCAGTACTTC
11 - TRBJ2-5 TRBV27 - CASRTQETQYF TGTGCCAGCAGAACACAAGAGACCCAGTACTTC
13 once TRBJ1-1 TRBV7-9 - CASSQDGGSEAFF TGTGCCAGCAGCCAAGACGGAGGGAGTGAAGCTTTCTTT
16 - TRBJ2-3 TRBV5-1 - CASSLGHRLSTDMQYF TGCGCCAGCAGCTTGGGACACAGACTAAGCACAGATATGCAGTATTTT
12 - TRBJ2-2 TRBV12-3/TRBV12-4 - CASSLRTGELFF TGTGCCAGCAGTTTGAGGACTGGGGAGCTGTTTTTT
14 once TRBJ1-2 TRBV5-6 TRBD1 CASSPRDRGGGYTF TGTGCCAGCAGCCCACGGGACAGGGGAGGAGGCTACACCTTC
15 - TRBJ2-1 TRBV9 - CASSASGGPYNEQFF TGTGCCAGCAGCGCCTCCGGGGGTCCCTACAATGAGCAGTTCTTC
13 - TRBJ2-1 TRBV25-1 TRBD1 CASSEPGGNEQFF TGTGCCAGCAGCGAGCCAGGGGGCAATGAGCAGTTCTTC
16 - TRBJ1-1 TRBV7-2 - CASSLIQTKMNTEAFF TGTGCCAGCAGCTTAATACAGACGAAAATGAACACTGAAGCTTTCTTT
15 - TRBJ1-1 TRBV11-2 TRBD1 CASRRPGQGSTEAFF TGTGCCAGCCGCCGCCCCGGACAGGGAAGCACTGAAGCTTTCTTT
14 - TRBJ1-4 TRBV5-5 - CASSSGHLNEKLFF TGTGCCAGCAGCTCGGGACACCTCAATGAAAAACTGTTTTTT
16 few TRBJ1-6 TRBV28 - CASIPAGVSGDSPLHF TGTGCCAGCATCCCGGCGGGAGTTTCTGGGGATTCACCCCTCCACTTT
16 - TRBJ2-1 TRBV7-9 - CASSLVPSESYNEQFF TGTGCCAGCAGCTTAGTTCCGAGCGAAAGTTACAATGAGCAGTTCTTC
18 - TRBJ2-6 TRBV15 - CATSITGVSLPGANVLTF TGTGCCACCAGTATTACAGGAGTCTCTTTGCCTGGGGCCAACGTCCTGACTTTC
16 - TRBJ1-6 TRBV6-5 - CASSSAGRSYNSPLHF TGTGCCAGCAGTTCCGCCGGGAGGTCCTATAATTCACCCCTCCACTTT
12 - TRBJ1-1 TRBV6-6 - CASSYGTNEAFF TGTGCCAGCAGTTACGGGACAAATGAAGCTTTCTTT
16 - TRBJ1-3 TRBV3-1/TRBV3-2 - CASSHPGEAAGNTIYF TGTGCCAGCAGCCACCCAGGGGAAGCTGCTGGAAACACCATATATTTT
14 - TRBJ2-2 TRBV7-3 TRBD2 CASSSSGRTGELFF TGTGCCAGCAGCTCTAGCGGGAGGACCGGGGAGCTGTTTTTT
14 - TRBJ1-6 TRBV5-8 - CASSFQVYNSPLHF TGTGCCAGCAGCTTTCAGGTGTATAATTCACCCCTCCACTTT
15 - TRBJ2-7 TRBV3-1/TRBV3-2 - CASSPLARRSYEQYF TGTGCCAGCAGCCCCCTTGCGCGCCGTTCTTACGAGCAGTACTTC
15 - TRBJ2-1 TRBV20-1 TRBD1 CSASPRGIYYNEQFF TGCAGTGCTAGTCCCAGGGGGATTTACTACAATGAGCAGTTCTTC
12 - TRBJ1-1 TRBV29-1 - CSVTTDRPSAFF TGCAGCGTTACCACCGACAGGCCCTCGGCTTTCTTT
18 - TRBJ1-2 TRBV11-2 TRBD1 CASSNPGQGQVGVSGYTF TGTGCCAGCAGCAACCCGGGACAGGGCCAAGTAGGGGTATCGGGCTACACCTTC
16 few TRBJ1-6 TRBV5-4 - CASSRPGVNSRSPLHF TGTGCCAGCAGCCGCCCGGGGGTAAACAGCCGTTCACCCCTCCACTTT
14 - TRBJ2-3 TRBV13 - CASSFPTETDTQYF TGTGCCAGCAGCTTCCCGACAGAAACAGATACGCAGTATTTT
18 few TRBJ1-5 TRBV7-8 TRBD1 CASSLALRGTGVSQPQHF TGTGCCAGCAGCTTAGCGCTGAGGGGGACAGGGGTGAGTCAGCCCCAGCATTTT
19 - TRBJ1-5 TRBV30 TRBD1 CAWLRVRTGEFNGLRPQHF TGTGCCTGGTTGAGGGTCCGGACAGGGGAGTTCAACGGACTGAGGCCCCAGCATTTT